These 11 T cell receptor beta chains came from one sample sequenced in a study of Ad26.COV2.S vaccination and SARS-CoV-2 variants. Treatment meaning: roughly 20 received Ad26.COV2.S at low or high dose, single or two shots; a few received placebo; per-sample allocation not given. Sampling occurred on day 63 after the first vaccine or placebo injection. Method: immunoSEQ multiplex PCR; TCRdb's copy keeps in-frame clones and lacks some. The data hold hundreds of thousands of clones, with 65% to 90% observed a single time. The sample here was peripheral blood, taken in a trial of Ad26.COV2.S vaccine versus placebo. Receptor source: a person aged 18-60 years who received the Ad26.COV2.S COVID-19 vaccine or a placebo.

This clone was detected once. The gene calls are TRBV11-2 and TRBJ2-5, with 9 bases matching TRBD1. V was clipped by 7 bases and J by 6 bases; unmatched bases: 9. CDR3 length: 14 amino acids. Germline V gene data show CDR1 as SGHAT and CDR2 as FQNNGV. CDR3 sequence (DNA): TGTGCCAGCACCACAACAGGGGGCGTTAAGACCCAGTACTTC. Its protein product is CASTTTGGVKTQYF. The complete variable domain, with remaining parts taken from reference TRBV11-2 and TRBJ2-5, reads EAGVAQSPRYKIIEKRQSVAFWCNPISGHATLYWYQQILGQGPKLLIQFQNNGVVDDSQLPKDRFSAERLKGVDSTLKIQPAKLEDSAVYLCASTTTGGVKTQYFGPGTRLLVL.

This clone was seen only once. The chain joins TRBV30 to TRBJ2-1, with D possibly TRBD2 on 7 matching bases. The CDR3 loop spans 17 amino acids. V was cut by 1 base and J by 9 bases, with 25 bases left in between. The germline V gene encodes CDR1 GTSNPN and CDR2 SVGIG (reference sequence). CDR3 protein: CAWSDASGAGDGGEQFF. CDR3 bases: TGTGCCTGGAGTGACGCCTCAGGGGCGGGAGATGGTGGTGAGCAGTTCTTC.

The rearrangement joins TRBV28 to TRBJ2-1; TRBD2 aligns across 13 bases. V lost 2 bases, J lost 4 bases, and 2 bases stayed unmatched. This CDR3 contains 16 residues. CDR1 and CDR2 (germline): MDHEN, SYDVKM. Here the CDR3 reads CASSLGTSGAYNEQFF. CDR3 DNA: TGTGCCAGCAGTTTAGGGACTAGCGGGGCGTACAATGAGCAGTTCTTC.

The CDR3 loop is CASSLPDGNEQFF. CDR3 bases: TGCGCCAGCAGTCTTCCGGACGGCAATGAGCAGTTCTTC. This chain uses TRBV23-1 with TRBJ2-1; D uncertain. TRBV23-1 is known as an ORF, though its function is uncertain. Deletions cut 4 bases from V and 6 bases from J, with 10 bases between. The length of the CDR3 is 13 residues.

This clone was recorded once. The rearrangement uses TRBV10-1 and TRBJ2-7, with 9 bases matching TRBD2. V trimming: 0 bases; J trimming: 4 bases; junction bases outside the gene matches: 13. Germline V gene data show CDR1 as WNHNN and CDR2 as SYGVQD (reference sequence). CDR3 length: 18 amino acids. CDR3 residues: CASSESGSGRNGLYEQYF. The DNA of the CDR3 is TGCGCCAGCAGTGAGTCGGGTAGCGGGAGAAATGGCTTGTACGAGCAGTACTTC.

This chain uses TRBV24-1 with TRBJ1-4, with 9 bases identical to TRBD1. V lost 4 bases and J lost 5; bases outside the gene matches: 4. CDR1 is KGHDR, CDR2 SFDVKD, per germline. The CDR3 totals 15 residues. For the CDR3, the DNA is TGTGCCACCAGTGACTCCGGGACAGGGAATGAAAAACTGTTTTTT. Translated: CATSDSGTGNEKLFF.

V and J are TRBV27 and TRBJ1-5, with D unclear. The CDR3 sequence is 15 residues long. The germline gives CDR1 MNHEY, CDR2 SMNVEV (reference sequence). Trimming removed 5 bases at V and 6 bases at J, with 17 bases between. The CDR3 DNA follows: TGTGCCAGCAGTGGGGTGGCAGGTTTGATTCAGCCCCAGCATTTT. This gives the protein CASSGVAGLIQPQHF.

The rearrangement links TRBV7-2 to TRBJ2-7; 8 bases agree with TRBD2. Germline CDR1 reads SGHTA; CDR2 reads FQGNSA. V lost 5 bases to trimming and J lost 8 bases; unmatched junction nucleotides: 5. This CDR3 is 12 amino acids long. The CDR3 nucleotides read TGTGCCAGCAGCGTAGGGACTAGAAAGCAGTACTTC. Translation: CASSVGTRKQYF.

The chain couples TRBV27 to TRBJ2-3, with TRBD2 as a possible D gene (5 bases). Germline V gives CDR1 MNHEY, CDR2 SMNVEV (reference sequence). The V and J ends lost 3 bases and 2 bases respectively, with 6 bases between them. The CDR3 covers 13 residues. CDR3 nucleotide sequence: TGTGCCAGCAGTTTTAGCGTCACAGATACGCAGTATTTT. It translates to CASSFSVTDTQYF.

The chain uses TRBV7-9 and TRBJ1-2; TRBD1 aligns across 7 bases. Losses at the gene ends were 5 bases for V and 2 bases for J; bases not matched to a gene: 5. The CDR3 is 14 residues long. CDR1 SEHNR and CDR2 FQNEAQ come from the germline V gene (reference sequence). The CDR3 region is CASSPRQGNYGYTF. CDR3 sequence (DNA): TGTGCCAGCAGCCCCCGACAGGGAAACTATGGCTACACCTTC. The full variable domain, with the rest looked up from reference TRBV7-9 and TRBJ1-2, is DTGVSQNPRHKITKRGQNVTFRCDPISEHNRLYWYRQTLGQGPEFLTYFQNEAQLEKSRLLSDRFSAERPKGSFSTLEIQRTEQGDSAMYLCASSPRQGNYGYTFGSGTRLTVV.

The chain uses TRBV3-1 (or the pseudogene TRBV3-2) and TRBJ2-7; TRBD1 matches at 8 bases. The germline gives CDR1 LGHDT, CDR2 YNNKEL (reference sequence). The CDR3 extends over 16 amino acids. J gave up 0 bases and V 2 bases, and 6 bases lay outside the gene matches. The CDR3 bases are TGTGCCAGCAGCCAAAACCGGGACAGGCCCTCCTACGAGCAGTACTTC. Encoded protein: CASSQNRDRPSYEQYF.